The TCR beta chain described here comes from a study of shared clonotypes between healthy human individuals. Study overall: Researchers assigned three CD4 naive, three CD4 memory, two CD8 naive and one CD8 memory plate to each donor. Study-wide results and limits: Researchers sampled only blood; tissue repertoires likely differ.

Splitting of each subset's genomic DNA was done evenly across several immunoSEQ plates. Sequenced by immunoSEQ multiplex PCR; TCRdb stores in-frame clones only, minus some. In the table there are around 2,000,000 clones, approximately 94% of which are singletons. On this clone itself: Its antigen remains unidentified.

Trimming took off 2 bases at V and 6 bases at J, with 18 bases between the two ends. CDR3 length: 16 amino acids. The germline V gene has CDR1 SGHRS and CDR2 YFSETQ. CD8 cells regarded as naive lacked CD45RO, were positively chosen for CCR7, and omitted terminally differentiated effector memory CD45RA+ cells. The donor population consisted of healthy HIV-negative adults with no recent acute infections or vaccinations. The sample was naive CD8+ T cells sorted from blood. The chain links TRBV5-1 to TRBJ2-1, with D possibly matching TRBD2 (6 bases). The receptor's source is a man in his late teens or twenties in good health. The CDR3 DNA is TGCGCCAGCAGCTTCTTGGAGGGAGAAGTCTCCAATGAGCAGTTCTTC. This gives the protein CASSFLEGEVSNEQFF.